The source of this T cell receptor beta chain is a study of CD8+CD57+ T cells in acquired aplastic anemia. Looking at the study overall: Sorted CD4+ and CD8+ cells gave a mean 3.2 ug DNA, range 0.2 to 27.4 ug.

Sequencing was done on patients that had shown CD8+CD57+ cell expansion by flow cytometry. The CDR3 loop spans 13 amino acids. The germline V gene has CDR1 SGDLS and CDR2 YYNGEE. Genomic DNA acted as the template from which TCR beta VDJ combination and CDR3 sequence profiling were carried out. Via MiXCR, TCRdb re-called the reads, giving one row per CDR3 protein. The sample yields 260,000 or so distinct CDR3 sequences, less than 85% seen once. In this sample, this clonotype turned up once. Mismatch with germline at one junction end may stem from a read error. The receptor's source is a human donor with aplastic anemia. The sequencing sample was made of sorted CD4+, CD8+, or CD8+CD57+ T cells (not recorded which) from PBMCs. The chain employs TRBV9 and TRBJ2-3, with 8 bases lining up with TRBD2. The CDR3 here is CASTSAGGAGELF. CDR3 bases: TGTGCCAGCACCAGTGCGGGGGGCGCCGGGGAGCTGTTT.